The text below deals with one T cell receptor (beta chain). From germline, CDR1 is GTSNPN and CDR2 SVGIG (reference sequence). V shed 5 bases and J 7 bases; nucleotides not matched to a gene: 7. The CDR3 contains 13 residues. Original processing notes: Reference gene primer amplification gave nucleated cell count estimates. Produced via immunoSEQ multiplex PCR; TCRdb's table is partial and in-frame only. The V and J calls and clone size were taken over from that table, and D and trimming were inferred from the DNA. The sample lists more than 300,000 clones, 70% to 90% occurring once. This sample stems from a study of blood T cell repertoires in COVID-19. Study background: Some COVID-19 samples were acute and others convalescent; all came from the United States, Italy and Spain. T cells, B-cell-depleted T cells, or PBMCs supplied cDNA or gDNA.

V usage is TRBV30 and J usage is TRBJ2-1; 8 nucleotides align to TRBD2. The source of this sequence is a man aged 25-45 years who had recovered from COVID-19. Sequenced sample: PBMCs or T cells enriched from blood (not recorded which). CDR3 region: CAWEAGGGNEQFF. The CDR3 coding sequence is TGTGCCTGGGAGGCGGGAGGAGGAAATGAGCAGTTCTTC.